A single sample is the source of the 22 T cell receptor beta chains below, sequenced in a study of T cells after yellow fever vaccination. Using its own MiXCR run on the 5' RACE reads, TCRdb lists one record per CDR3 protein. The top ten clones hold under 20% of a sample with 300,000 to 450,000 distinct CDR3 sequences, roughly 8.3% of them seen once. The sequences come from PBMCs, collected about 41 days after the first yellow fever vaccination. Receptors were obtained from a man younger than 35 who received the YFV17D yellow fever vaccine.

The J gene is TRBJ2-2, the V gene TRBV7-8, with D perhaps being TRBD1 or TRBD2 (6 bases each). Trimming removed 3 bases from V and 2 bases from J, with 10 bases in between. The CDR3 covers 15 residues. Germline V gene data show CDR1 as SGHVS and CDR2 as FQNEAQ. CDR3 DNA: TGTGCCAGCAGCTTTGGGGGGCGAAACACCGGGGAGCTGTTTTTT. Encoded protein: CASSFGGRNTGELFF. Supplemented by reference TRBV7-8 and TRBJ2-2, the full variable domain reads GAGVSQSPRYKVAKRGQDVALRCDPISGHVSLFWYQQALGQGPEFLTYFQNEAQLDKSGLPSDRFFAERPEGSVSTLKIQRTQQEDSAVYLCASSFGGRNTGELFFGEGSRLTVL.

V is TRBV6-2 or TRBV6-3 and J is TRBJ1-1; weak D call: TRBD1 (5 bases). Per the germline V gene, CDR1 is MNHEY and CDR2 is SVGEGT. This CDR3 is built from 14 residues. V was shortened by 3 bases and J by 2 bases, with 10 bases between the two germline ends. This chain's CDR3 is CASSYSGENTEAFF. Written as DNA, the CDR3 is TGTGCCAGCAGTTATTCGGGGGAAAACACTGAAGCTTTCTTT.

This clonotype has more than one count but fewer than ten. The genes are TRBV20-1 and TRBJ2-3; unclear D gene. Trimming shortened V by 2 bases and J by 1 base, and 10 bases separated the two germline ends. CDR3 length: 14 amino acids. Germline V gene lookup returns CDR1 DFQATT and CDR2 SNEGSKA (reference sequence). The CDR3 reads CSARSETGTDTQYF. The CDR3 nucleotides are TGCAGTGCTAGATCAGAAACGGGCACAGATACGCAGTATTTT.

The chain is built from TRBV6-5 and TRBJ2-7; D unresolved. CDR1 is MNHEY, CDR2 SVGAGI, per germline. Trimming took off 3 bases at V and 6 bases at J, with 21 bases between the two ends. The CDR3 is 16 amino acids. Here the CDR3 reads CASSYFSAPSSSEQYF. CDR3 nucleotides: TGTGCCAGCAGTTATTTTTCGGCGCCGAGCAGTAGCGAGCAGTACTTC.

The sample holds a few counts of this clonotype. This chain links TRBV20-1 with TRBJ1-1; tentative D call: TRBD1 (5 bases). The CDR3 runs to 13 residues. From germline, CDR1 is DFQATT and CDR2 SNEGSKA (reference sequence). Trimming cost V 4 bases and J 2 bases, with 11 bases left between them. The CDR3 protein is CSAIGASNTEAFF. The DNA for the CDR3 is TGCAGTGCTATTGGGGCTTCAAACACTGAAGCTTTCTTT.

This clonotype was seen a handful of times. The chain employs TRBV20-1 and TRBJ1-2; 9 bases are a match to TRBD1. From germline, CDR1 is DFQATT and CDR2 SNEGSKA (reference sequence). Trimming removed 0 bases from V and 5 bases from J; junction bases left unmatched: 10. The CDR3 is 16 residues long. The CDR3 loop is CSARDHGQGRGYGYTF. CDR3 DNA sequence: TGCAGTGCTAGAGATCATGGACAGGGGAGGGGGTATGGCTACACCTTC.

This clonotype has a handful of counts. This chain uses TRBV11-2 with TRBJ2-2; 7 bases line up with TRBD1. Trimming at V came to 5 bases and at J to 6 bases, leaving 15 bases not matched to a gene. Germline V lookup: CDR1 SGHAT, CDR2 FQNNGV. This CDR3 contains 17 residues. The CDR3 protein is CASSPHGQVHVPGELFF. Written as DNA, the CDR3 is TGTGCCAGCAGCCCCCACGGACAGGTCCATGTACCCGGGGAGCTGTTTTTT.

The chain carries TRBV12-3 or TRBV12-4 and TRBJ1-2, with 9 bases fitting TRBD1. CDR3 size: 13 residues. With 6 bases clipped from V and 7 bases from J, the junction kept 6 bases outside the gene matches. The CDR3 is CASRWTGAGGYTF. DNA of the CDR3: TGTGCCAGCAGATGGACAGGGGCGGGTGGCTACACCTTC.

This chain uses TRBV20-1 with TRBJ1-4, with TRBD1 matching 7 bases. The germline V gene encodes CDR1 DFQATT and CDR2 SNEGSKA (reference sequence). The CDR3 is 15 residues long. J lost 4 bases, V lost 6 bases, and 11 bases had no gene match. In nucleotides, the CDR3 is TGCAGTGCCCACCAGGGGGGCAGGCTTAATGAAAAACTGTTTTTT. Translating gives CSAHQGGRLNEKLFF.

This clonotype was seen only a few times. The chain links TRBV20-1 to TRBJ1-1; D is ambiguous. The CDR3 runs 12 residues. The V and J ends lost 5 bases and 1 base respectively, with 8 bases between them. CDR1 and CDR2 (germline): DFQATT, SNEGSKA (reference sequence). In DNA form, the CDR3 reads TGCAGTGCTCCTGGATCGAACACTGAAGCTTTCTTT. Translated: CSAPGSNTEAFF.

The genes are TRBV4-1 and TRBJ1-1; D is uncertain. The CDR3 contains 13 residues. V gave up 7 bases and J gave up 0 bases, with 9 bases separating them. The germline V gene encodes CDR1 MGHRA and CDR2 YSYEKL. CDR3 sequence: CASMRMMNTEAFF. The CDR3 nucleotides are TGCGCCAGCATGCGAATGATGAACACTGAAGCTTTCTTT.

The CDR3 loop is CAITLNRDSQNTEAFF. The CDR3 coding sequence is TGTGCCATCACCTTGAATAGGGACAGCCAGAACACTGAAGCTTTCTTT. This rearrangement joins TRBV10-3 to TRBJ1-1, with 7 bases that match TRBD1. The CDR3 covers 16 residues. V was clipped by 7 bases and J by 1 base; unmatched bases: 12. CDR1 is ENHRY, CDR2 SYGVKD, per germline.

The V and J genes are TRBV6-1 and TRBJ2-1; the D gene is possibly TRBD1 (6 bases). V dropped 6 bases and J dropped 5 bases, with 17 bases sitting between them. CDR3 size: 15 residues. From germline, CDR1 is MNHNS and CDR2 SASEGT. CDR3: CASRTTGITNNEQFF. The CDR3 DNA sequence: TGTGCCAGCAGGACCACAGGGATAACTAACAATGAGCAGTTCTTC.

This clonotype has only a few counts. The chain combines TRBV6-6 with TRBJ1-1; D gene ambiguous. CDR1 is MNHNY, CDR2 SVGAGI, per germline (reference sequence). The CDR3 runs 13 residues. Trimming shortened V by 4 bases and J by 0 bases, and 6 bases separated the two germline ends. CDR3: CASSSSVNTEAFF. The CDR3, as DNA: TGTGCCAGCAGTTCGTCGGTGAACACTGAAGCTTTCTTT.

This clonotype has a handful of counts. The chain combines TRBV20-1 with TRBJ2-5; D possibly corresponds to TRBD2 (7 bases). Germline lookup yields CDR1 DFQATT and CDR2 SNEGSKA (reference sequence). V was pared by 1 base and J by 0 bases, with 12 bases between. The CDR3 sequence is 15 residues long. The CDR3: CSARVRGADQETQYF. The CDR3, as DNA: TGCAGTGCTAGAGTACGGGGGGCCGACCAAGAGACCCAGTACTTC.

The genes are TRBV12-3 or TRBV12-4 and TRBJ1-5; no reliable D call. Between the trimmed V and J ends, which lost 1 base and 3 bases, there was a span of 10 bases. The CDR3 contains 15 residues. The CDR3 DNA reads TGTGCCAGCAGTTTAGGGGGTTCGGTCAATCAGCCCCAGCATTTT. Encoded protein: CASSLGGSVNQPQHF.

This rearrangement joins TRBV30 to TRBJ2-3; D not certain. Germline CDR1 and CDR2: GTSNPN and SVGIG (reference sequence). This CDR3 is built from 17 residues. Trimming left V 6 bases short and J 2 bases short, with 24 bases between. DNA for the CDR3: TGTGCCTGTTCTCGCCACGGTTCAGCCAGGTTCACAGATACGCAGTATTTT. It is translated as CACSRHGSARFTDTQYF.

The chain has TRBV6-2 or TRBV6-3 and TRBJ2-3; maybe TRBD1 (7 bases). The CDR3 sequence is 13 residues long. Germline loops: CDR1 MNHEY, CDR2 SVGEGT. The V and J ends lost 11 bases and 0 bases respectively, with 12 bases between them. CDR3 in DNA: TGTGCCGTCAGGGGGACTAGCACAGATACGCAGTATTTT. Protein sequence: CAVRGTSTDTQYF.

This clonotype came up a few times. This sequence joins TRBV10-2 and TRBJ1-5; D uncertain. CDR3 length: 14 residues. V was pared by 0 bases and J by 8 bases, with 11 bases between. Germline CDR1 is WSHSY and CDR2 is SAAADI. CDR3 loop: CASSESPLTEPQHF. CDR3 coding DNA: TGCGCCAGCAGTGAGTCCCCTTTGACGGAGCCCCAGCATTTT.

In this sample, this clonotype turned up many times. In DNA form, the CDR3 reads TGTGCCAGCTCACCCGGACAGACCGGGGCCAACGTCCTGACTTTC. This gives the protein CASSPGQTGANVLTF. The chain has TRBV18 and TRBJ2-6; D perhaps matches TRBD1 (6 bases). The CDR3 is 15 residues long. V lost 3 bases, J lost 4 bases, and 10 bases lay in between. CDR1 is KGHSH and CDR2 is LQKENI in the germline V gene.

This clonotype was observed a handful of times. The CDR3 nucleotides read TGTGCCAGCAGCTTAGTAGGGGAGGGGAGGAACACTGAAGCTTTCTTT. Its translation is CASSLVGEGRNTEAFF. The V gene is TRBV7-2, the J gene TRBJ1-1, with D maybe TRBD1 (5 bases). V was cut by 1 base and J by 1 base, with 13 bases left in between. Germline loops: CDR1 SGHTA, CDR2 FQGNSA. CDR3 size: 16 residues.

V and J are TRBV5-6 and TRBJ2-2; 7 bases are shared with TRBD1. Germline trimming cut 4 bases from V and 0 bases from J; bases unmatched to any gene: 6. Germline assignment: CDR1 SGHDT and CDR2 YYEEEE. This CDR3 has 16 amino acids. The CDR3 is CASSPYDRANTGELFF. CDR3 in DNA: TGTGCCAGCAGCCCCTACGACAGGGCGAACACCGGGGAGCTGTTTTTT.